The 11 T cell receptor beta chains below come from one sample, sequenced in a study of metastatic and nonmetastatic thyroid tumors (dated by TCRdb to the early 2020s). Receptor libraries were prepared by PCR. TCRdb lists the instrument as Illumina HiSeq 4000. TCRdb redid the processing of the public reads, applying fastp at Q25 and MiXCR, and retained in-frame beta chains. The sample contains 30,000 to 40,000 clones, roughly a sixth of them found a single time. Jointly, the top ten make up 9.5% to 15% of the sample. None of the patients had been given any treatment before thyroid surgery. The specimen sequenced was blood. The source of these receptors is a male donor with papillary thyroid cancer or a benign thyroid nodule (not recorded which). Some clones in this sample may be carry-over from other donors' samples.

This clone was detected only a few times. The chain couples TRBV9 to TRBJ2-3; no firm D call. V was trimmed by 4 bases and J by 4 bases, leaving 7 bases between them. Germline lookup yields CDR1 SGDLS and CDR2 YYNGEE. This CDR3 has 12 amino acids. In DNA form, the CDR3 reads TGTGCCAGCAGCCCGCATTCAGATACGCAGTATTTT. It encodes CASSPHSDTQYF.

Only a few counts were recorded for this clone. The chain couples TRBV12-3 or TRBV12-4 to TRBJ2-3; the D call may be TRBD1 or TRBD2 (5 bases each). This CDR3 is built from 14 residues. V lost 6 bases, J lost 11 bases, and 21 bases lay in between. The DNA of the CDR3 is TGTGCCAGCAGCCTCGGGACCGGCCCCCTGTGGCAGTATTTT. Translated: CASSLGTGPLWQYF.

Sample share makes this clone medium-sized. The chain employs TRBV27 and TRBJ1-1; TRBD1 is a possible D gene (6 bases). CDR1 MNHEY and CDR2 SMNVEV come from the germline V gene (reference sequence). CDR3 length: 14 residues. Trimming shortened V by 8 bases and J by 1 base, and 14 bases separated the two germline ends. The CDR3: CASHGEGGNTEAFF. CDR3 in DNA: TGTGCCAGCCATGGGGAAGGGGGGAACACTGAAGCTTTCTTT.

The sample holds many counts of this clone. V usage is TRBV18 and J usage is TRBJ2-1, with no clear D. Germline V gives CDR1 KGHSH, CDR2 LQKENI. The CDR3 runs 14 residues. Trimming removed 1 base from V and 3 bases from J, with 7 bases in between. The CDR3: CASSPQGYYNEQFF. The DNA for the CDR3 is TGTGCCAGCTCACCACAGGGTTACTACAATGAGCAGTTCTTC.

This clone was counted once. One end of the junction varies from germline; a read error may be responsible. The CDR3 DNA reads TGTGCCACCAGTGATCCGGGGACAGTCACCGTGAGGTCCGCCGGGGAGTTGTTTTTC. Amino acids: CATSDPGTVTVRSAGELFF. The chain recombines TRBV24-1 with TRBJ2-2; 7 positions match TRBD1. Germline CDR1 reads KGHDR; CDR2 reads SFDVKD. The CDR3 runs to 19 residues.

This clone was seen many times. V gene TRBV10-1 combines with J gene TRBJ2-3; D is unclear. Per the germline V gene, CDR1 is WNHNN and CDR2 is SYGVQD (reference sequence). V lost 5 bases and J 2 bases, leaving 14 bases between the germline ends. The CDR3 is 15 residues long. The DNA of the CDR3 is TGCGCCAGCAGTTCCGCGGAGCTTTACACAGATACGCAGTATTTT. Its translation: CASSSAELYTDTQYF.

A few counts support this clone. The chain uses TRBV2 and TRBJ1-5, with D perhaps TRBD1 (5 bases). The CDR3 is 14 amino acids. The germline V and J ends were trimmed by 4 bases and 6 bases, with 13 bases remaining between them. The germline CDR1 and CDR2 sequences are SNHLY and FYNNEI. The CDR3 region has the DNA TGTGCCAGCAGTGCAGGCAGGGTCGGTCAGCCCCAGCATTTT. Translating it yields CASSAGRVGQPQHF. The whole variable domain, filled in from reference TRBV2 and TRBJ1-5, reads EPEVTQTPSHQVTQMGQEVILRCVPISNHLYFYWYRQILGQKVEFLVSFYNNEISEKSEIFDDQFSVERPDGSNFTLKIRSTKLEDSAMYFCASSAGRVGQPQHFGDGTRLSIL.

This clone has a single count. This sequence joins TRBV20-1 and TRBJ1-4; no clear D gene. The CDR3 consists of 15 residues. Germline CDR1 and CDR2: DFQATT and SNEGSKA (reference sequence). Between the trimmed V and J ends, which lost 0 bases and 0 bases, there was a span of 8 bases. The CDR3 DNA reads TGCAGTGCTAGAGATAGGGAACCAACTAATGAAAAACTGTTTTTT. This encodes CSARDREPTNEKLFF.

The chain combines TRBV12-3 or TRBV12-4 with TRBJ2-7; 7 bases align to TRBD1. CDR3 length equals 15 residues. The trim removed 6 bases at V and 0 bases at J, leaving 8 bases unmatched. The CDR3 sequence is CASSTNRQGSYEQYF. The CDR3 DNA reads TGTGCCAGCAGCACTAACCGACAGGGCTCCTACGAGCAGTACTTC.

This clone was seen repeatedly, ten times or more. The V gene is TRBV7-3, the J gene TRBJ2-1, with TRBD2 matching over 7 bases. Germline V lookup: CDR1 SGHTA, CDR2 FQGTGA. This CDR3 is built from 14 residues. The junction had 7 bases not matched to a gene; V was cut back by 5 bases and J by 6 bases. The CDR3 sequence: CASSVSSGVNEQFF. The CDR3 nucleotides are TGTGCCAGCAGCGTGTCTAGCGGAGTCAATGAGCAGTTCTTC.

This clone showed up many times. The V and J genes are TRBV28 and TRBJ1-5; a possible D gene is TRBD1 (5 bases). Trimming took 7 bases from V and 6 from J, leaving 10 bases between them. This CDR3 is built from 12 residues. CDR1 and CDR2 (germline): MDHEN, SYDVKM. CDR3 sequence reads: CASTRDVQPQHF. The CDR3 DNA follows: TGTGCCAGCACCCGGGACGTTCAGCCCCAGCATTTT.